The 32 T cell receptor beta chains given below trace back to one sample, sequenced in a study of cytomegalovirus exposure and HLA in healthy donors. PCR involved 60 Vbeta and 13 Jbeta primers. Profiled with immunoSEQ multiplex PCR; TCRdb holds only in-frame clones, not every one. The specimen's table records roughly 100,000 clones. The sequenced material came from PBMCs. The receptors shown here come from a man over 45 in good health and CMV-seronegative.

The rearrangement joins TRBV5-6 to TRBJ1-5; 8 positions agree with TRBD1. This CDR3 is 13 amino acids long. Germline V gene lookup returns CDR1 SGHDT and CDR2 YYEEEE. Trimming took 4 bases from V and 5 from J; bases not matched to a gene: 2. Written as DNA, the CDR3 is TGTGCCAGCAGCGCGGACAGGGATCAGCCCCAGCATTTT. Translating gives CASSADRDQPQHF.

The chain uses TRBV6-1 and TRBJ2-7, with D perhaps TRBD1 (5 bases). Trimming took off 7 bases at V and 3 bases at J, with 16 bases between the two ends. The CDR3 is 14 amino acids. Germline CDR1 reads MNHNS; CDR2 reads SASEGT. The CDR3 DNA follows: TGTGCCAGCACCGAAAGAAGGGGCGTCTACGAGCAGTACTTC. Its protein is CASTERRGVYEQYF.

The rearrangement links TRBV11-3 to TRBJ2-1; 9 nucleotides agree with TRBD2. Germline V gene lookup returns CDR1 SGHNT and CDR2 YENEEA. The ends lost 4 bases at V and 10 bases at J; junction bases unmatched: 11. CDR3 length: 15 amino acids. Here the CDR3 reads CASSSGTSPLGEQFF. In nucleotides, the CDR3 is TGTGCCAGCAGCTCCGGGACTAGCCCCCTAGGGGAGCAGTTCTTC.

This rearrangement joins TRBV19 to TRBJ2-5; no reliable D call. Per germline, CDR1 LNHDA and CDR2 SQIVND (reference sequence). Trimming pared 4 bases from V and 3 bases from J, leaving 9 bases between. The CDR3 is 13 amino acids. The CDR3 DNA reads as TGTGCCAGTAGTAATAGACTGGAAGAGACCCAGTACTTC. Protein product: CASSNRLEETQYF.

The gene calls are TRBV6-5 and TRBJ1-1; D ambiguous. Germline V gene sequence: CDR1 MNHEY, CDR2 SVGAGI. Trimming stripped 8 bases from V and 4 bases from J, with 17 bases between. CDR3 length: 14 amino acids. The CDR3 bases are TGTGCCAGCTCCCTGGGAGGCAGTATCACTGAAGCTTTCTTT. Translation: CASSLGGSITEAFF.

The genes are TRBV4-2 and TRBJ1-1, with 10 bases matching TRBD1. Germline loops: CDR1 LGHNA, CDR2 YNFKEQ. This CDR3 spans 15 amino acids. The V segment lost 3 bases and the J segment 2 bases; nucleotides outside the gene matches: 3. The CDR3 sequence: CASSHGDRGNTEAFF. In nucleotides, the CDR3 is TGTGCCAGCAGCCACGGGGACAGGGGAAACACTGAAGCTTTCTTT.

The rearrangement joins TRBV30 to TRBJ2-7, with 8 bases aligning to TRBD2. CDR1 and CDR2 (germline): GTSNPN, SVGIG (reference sequence). V lost 1 base, J lost 2 bases, and 4 bases stayed unmatched. The CDR3 totals 14 residues. The CDR3 sequence is CAWSEGLVPYEQYF. The CDR3 DNA reads as TGTGCCTGGAGTGAGGGACTAGTCCCCTACGAGCAGTACTTC.

V gene TRBV4-1 combines with J gene TRBJ2-2; TRBD2 aligns across 13 bases. The V gene's germline CDR1 is MGHRA and CDR2 YSYEKL. The CDR3 sequence is 19 residues long. Germline trimming cut 3 bases from V and 3 bases from J; bases unmatched to any gene: 10. CDR3 in DNA: TGCGCCAGCAGCCAGTCCGGGACTAGCGGGGCATCCGACACCGGGGAGCTGTTTTTT. It encodes CASSQSGTSGASDTGELFF.

The chain employs TRBV27 and TRBJ2-7; TRBD2 matches 8 bases. V shed 6 bases, J shed 8 bases, and the junction held 12 bases outside the gene matches. This CDR3 contains 14 residues. Germline V gene sequence: CDR1 MNHEY, CDR2 SMNVEV (reference sequence). CDR3 coding DNA: TGTGCCAGCAGCCATAAGGGAACTAGCGGAAAGCAGTACTTC. It codes for CASSHKGTSGKQYF.

The chain combines TRBV18 with TRBJ2-7; 8 positions agree with TRBD1. V lost 3 bases, J lost 6 bases, and 7 bases stayed unmatched. CDR1 is KGHSH, CDR2 LQKENI, per germline. There are 14 residues in the CDR3. The DNA for the CDR3 is TGTGCCAGCTCACCTCTCGGACAGGGATCCGAGCAGTACTTC. As protein: CASSPLGQGSEQYF. The variable domain in full, completed from reference TRBV18 and TRBJ2-7, reads NAGVMQNPRHLVRRRGQEARLRCSPMKGHSHVYWYRQLPEEGLKFMVYLQKENIIDESGMPKERFSAEFPKEGPSILRIQQVVRGDSAAYFCASSPLGQGSEQYFGPGTRLTVT.

The chain joins TRBV2 to TRBJ2-1, with a possible D match to TRBD1 (6 bases). This CDR3 comprises 13 residues. Trimming stripped 7 bases from V and 3 bases from J, with 10 bases between. The germline V gene encodes CDR1 SNHLY and CDR2 FYNNEI. For the CDR3, the DNA is TGTGCCAGCACTCCAGGGGACTACAATGAGCAGTTCTTC. The encoded protein is CASTPGDYNEQFF.

V and J are TRBV20-1 and TRBJ2-7; tentatively, D is TRBD1 (6 bases). Trimming removed 6 bases from V and 3 bases from J, with 9 bases in between. Germline CDR1 reads DFQATT; CDR2 reads SNEGSKA (reference sequence). This CDR3 is built from 11 residues. The CDR3 coding sequence is TGCAGTGCCCTGGACAGCTACGAGCAGTACTTC. It translates to CSALDSYEQYF.

The chain carries TRBV6-5 and TRBJ1-1; TRBD1 is a possible D gene (6 bases). The V and J ends lost 0 bases and 5 bases respectively, with 10 bases between them. This CDR3 is 14 amino acids long. Germline V gene sequence: CDR1 MNHEY, CDR2 SVGAGI. CDR3 in amino acids: CASSYSRGGTEAFF. The CDR3 coding sequence is TGTGCCAGCAGTTACTCGAGGGGGGGAACTGAAGCTTTCTTT.

This rearrangement joins TRBV2 to TRBJ1-2; D unresolved. The CDR3 is 12 amino acids. Germline V lookup: CDR1 SNHLY, CDR2 FYNNEI. V was cut by 2 bases and J by 5 bases, with 6 bases left in between. CDR3 protein: CASSEQEYGYTF. CDR3 sequence (DNA): TGTGCCAGCAGTGAACAGGAATATGGCTACACCTTC.

The chain couples TRBV5-1 to TRBJ1-3, with D tentatively TRBD1 (6 bases). V dropped 0 bases and J dropped 3 bases, with 7 bases sitting between them. The CDR3 has 14 residues. Germline-derived CDR1 and CDR2 are SGHRS and YFSETQ. The CDR3 is CASSLVQGGNTIYF. The CDR3 DNA reads as TGCGCCAGCAGCTTGGTACAGGGTGGAAACACCATATATTTT.

The chain recombines TRBV4-1 with TRBJ2-1; possible D gene TRBD1, 6 bases. The CDR3 runs 14 residues. Germline lookup yields CDR1 MGHRA and CDR2 YSYEKL. The V end was cut by 0 bases, the J end by 8 bases, with 11 bases between. CDR3: CASSQENRDDEQFF. The CDR3 nucleotides are TGCGCCAGCAGCCAAGAAAACAGGGACGATGAGCAGTTCTTC.

The chain links TRBV4-3 to TRBJ2-3, with 10 bases fitting TRBD2. Germline CDR1 and CDR2: LGHNA and YSLEER. V trimming: 0 bases; J trimming: 4 bases; junction bases outside the gene matches: 7. This CDR3 is built from 17 residues. DNA of the CDR3: TGCGCCAGCAGCCAAGATCGAGCGGGAGGGCCATCAGATACGCAGTATTTT. It is translated as CASSQDRAGGPSDTQYF.

V is TRBV2 and J is TRBJ1-3, with D tentatively TRBD1 (5 bases). Germline loops: CDR1 SNHLY, CDR2 FYNNEI. V was trimmed by 3 bases and J by 0 bases, leaving 9 bases between them. The CDR3 covers 15 residues. The CDR3 region is CASSESGPSGNTIYF. The CDR3 coding sequence is TGTGCCAGCAGTGAGTCAGGGCCCTCTGGAAACACCATATATTTT.

The chain carries TRBV4-1 and TRBJ2-6; 8 nucleotides align to TRBD1. This CDR3 spans 17 amino acids. Unmatched junction bases numbered 5, after V lost 2 bases and J lost 2 bases. Germline V lookup: CDR1 MGHRA, CDR2 YSYEKL. In nucleotides, the CDR3 is TGCGCCAGCAGCCAATTACCAGGGGGCGCTGGGGCCAACGTCCTGACTTTC. The encoded protein is CASSQLPGGAGANVLTF.

The rearrangement uses TRBV7-9 and TRBJ2-1; 9 bases line up with TRBD2. This CDR3 has 14 amino acids. CDR1 and CDR2 from the germline V gene are SEHNR and FQNEAQ (reference sequence). V was clipped by 8 bases and J by 7 bases; unmatched bases: 9. CDR3 loop: CASCHSGRFNEQFF. In DNA, the CDR3 is TGTGCCAGCTGCCATAGCGGGAGATTTAATGAGCAGTTCTTC.

CDR3 residues: CASSESPGGFGNTIYF. The CDR3 DNA sequence: TGTGCCAGCAGTGAGAGTCCAGGGGGCTTTGGAAACACCATATATTTT. The rearrangement uses TRBV6-1 and TRBJ1-3; 8 bases agree with TRBD1. Looked up from germline, CDR1 is MNHNS and CDR2 is SASEGT. J lost 3 bases, V lost 3 bases, and 7 bases had no gene match. This CDR3 spans 16 amino acids.

V usage is TRBV4-3 and J usage is TRBJ2-5; unclear D gene. The CDR3 spans 16 residues. V was cut by 0 bases and J by 4 bases, with 15 bases left in between. Per germline, CDR1 LGHNA and CDR2 YSLEER. CDR3: CASSQDVYTPGETQYF. In nucleotides, the CDR3 is TGCGCCAGCAGCCAAGATGTTTATACCCCGGGAGAGACCCAGTACTTC.

V is TRBV14 and J is TRBJ1-4; TRBD1 agrees at 7 bases. Germline trimming cut 2 bases from V and 3 bases from J; bases unmatched to any gene: 3. In germline, CDR1 is SGHDN, CDR2 FVKESK. The CDR3 runs to 15 residues. Written as DNA, the CDR3 is TGTGCCAGCAGCCAAACGGGACAGTCTAATGAAAAACTGTTTTTT. Amino acid sequence: CASSQTGQSNEKLFF.

This rearrangement joins TRBV9 to TRBJ1-1; 7 bases align to TRBD1. The CDR3 sequence is 14 residues long. V gave up 3 bases and J gave up 5 bases; unmatched junction bases: 7. CDR1 is SGDLS and CDR2 is YYNGEE in the germline V gene. The CDR3 bases are TGTGCCAGCAGCGCGACAGGGATGGATACTGAAGCTTTCTTT. Its protein is CASSATGMDTEAFF.

V is TRBV6-8 and J is TRBJ2-7; 11 bases are shared with TRBD2. The CDR3 is 13 residues long. Germline V lookup: CDR1 MNHGY, CDR2 SAAAGT. V was pared by 6 bases and J by 4 bases, with 2 bases of the junction left unmatched. DNA of the CDR3: TGTGCCAGCAGCCTAGCGGGAGGTTACGAGCAGTACTTC. Translating gives CASSLAGGYEQYF.

The chain recombines TRBV9 with TRBJ1-1; D perhaps matches TRBD1 (6 bases). The CDR3 has 14 amino acids. Trimming pared 0 bases from V and 3 bases from J, leaving 9 bases between. Looked up from germline, CDR1 is SGDLS and CDR2 is YYNGEE. CDR3 in DNA: TGTGCCAGCAGCGTAGCTGACAGGTACACTGAAGCTTTCTTT. Protein product: CASSVADRYTEAFF.

The chain is built from TRBV7-3 and TRBJ2-1; tentatively, D is TRBD2 (6 bases). The V gene lost 5 bases and the J gene lost 6 bases, with 14 bases spanning the gap. CDR3 length: 14 residues. CDR1 is SGHTA and CDR2 is FQGTGA in the germline V gene. The CDR3 here is CASSPGTFSNEQFF. The DNA of the CDR3 is TGTGCCAGCAGCCCAGGGACTTTCTCCAATGAGCAGTTCTTC.

The V call is TRBV13, the J call TRBJ1-4; 9 bases match TRBD1. The CDR3 contains 15 residues. CDR1 and CDR2 (germline): PRHDT, FYEKMQ (reference sequence). V shed 5 bases, J shed 6 bases, and the junction held 7 bases outside the gene matches. The CDR3 DNA sequence: TGTGCCAGCAGCATCGGGACAGGGCTTGATGAAAAACTGTTTTTT. Protein: CASSIGTGLDEKLFF.

This sequence joins TRBV4-2 and TRBJ2-7; D might be TRBD2 (6 bases). V lost 0 bases, J lost 2 bases, and 17 bases lay in between. The CDR3 consists of 17 residues. CDR1 is LGHNA, CDR2 YNFKEQ, per germline. The CDR3 nucleotides are TGTGCCAGCAGCCAAGAAGGCGGAAGGCCGGGGGCCTACGAGCAGTACTTC. This sequence encodes CASSQEGGRPGAYEQYF.

This rearrangement joins TRBV7-2 to TRBJ1-2; possibly TRBD1 for D (6 bases). The CDR3 loop spans 14 amino acids. The V gene lost 3 bases and the J gene lost 3 bases, with 11 bases spanning the gap. Germline assignment: CDR1 SGHTA and CDR2 FQGNSA. In DNA, the CDR3 is TGTGCCAGCAGCTTCTCGACAGGAGACTATGGCTACACCTTC. Protein sequence: CASSFSTGDYGYTF. The whole variable domain, remainder taken from reference TRBV7-2 and TRBJ1-2, is GAGVSQSPSNKVTEKGKDVELRCDPISGHTALYWYRQSLGQGLEFLIYFQGNSAPDKSGLPSDRFSAERTGGSVSTLTIQRTQQEDSAVYLCASSFSTGDYGYTFGSGTRLTVV.

The chain uses TRBV27 and TRBJ2-1; a possible D gene is TRBD1 (5 bases). This CDR3 comprises 13 residues. Trimming left V 6 bases short and J 9 bases short, with 15 bases between. Germline V gene lookup returns CDR1 MNHEY and CDR2 SMNVEV (reference sequence). Here the CDR3 reads CASSRLLQGEQFF. The CDR3 region has the DNA TGTGCCAGCAGCAGACTCCTGCAGGGTGAGCAGTTCTTC.

The chain links TRBV27 to TRBJ1-1, with a possible D match to TRBD1 (6 bases). The CDR3 length is 14 residues. The germline V gene has CDR1 MNHEY and CDR2 SMNVEV (reference sequence). V was trimmed by 2 bases and J by 5 bases, leaving 12 bases between them. CDR3 nucleotides: TGTGCCAGCAGTTTAAACAGGGTTGGAACTGAAGCTTTCTTT. Its translation is CASSLNRVGTEAFF.